These 9 T cell receptor beta chains originate from one sample sequenced in a study of response to subunit inactivated influenza vaccine. TCRdb itself ran the RT-PCR reads through MiXCR, one entry per CDR3 protein. This table has a few hundred thousand distinct CDR3 sequences, about 20% appearing once. The input for sequencing was PBMCs from blood, taken 21 months after vaccination. These TCRs come from a man aged 50-75 years who received an inactivated influenza vaccine.

This clonotype turned up a few times. V and J are TRBV6-4 and TRBJ2-1, with D unresolved. V lost 6 bases and J lost 3, with 15 bases in between. CDR1 is MRHNA, CDR2 SNTAGT, per germline. This CDR3 has 15 amino acids. The CDR3 reads CASSVTSGNYNEQFF. CDR3 coding DNA: TGTGCCAGCAGCGTGACATCGGGTAACTACAATGAGCAGTTCTTC.

This clonotype was seen a few times. The CDR3 region has the DNA TGTGCCAGCAGCTTCGACACCTCTGGCTACACCTTC. It specifies CASSFDTSGYTF. The chain employs TRBV5-6 and TRBJ1-2; D gene uncertain. Trimming took off 2 bases at V and 7 bases at J, with 9 bases between the two ends. Germline values: CDR1 SGHDT, CDR2 YYEEEE. The CDR3 spans 12 residues.

This clonotype was counted at least ten times. The chain employs TRBV7-9 and TRBJ1-5; D not certain. CDR3 length: 12 amino acids. CDR1 and CDR2 (germline): SEHNR, FQNEAQ (reference sequence). Trimming took off 2 bases at V and 7 bases at J, with 6 bases between the two ends. The CDR3 nucleotides are TGTGCCAGCAGCTTATTCCAACAGCCCCAGCATTTT. This translates into CASSLFQQPQHF.

CDR3 DNA: TGTGCCAGCAGTAAGGGACTAGCGGGAGTGAATGAGCAGTTCTTC. It codes for CASSKGLAGVNEQFF. The chain combines TRBV6-1 with TRBJ2-1, with 14 bases that match TRBD2. CDR3 length: 15 residues. V lost 5 bases and J lost 7; bases outside the gene matches: 4. CDR1 is MNHNS, CDR2 SASEGT, per germline.

The sample holds many counts of this clonotype. This rearrangement joins TRBV5-6 to TRBJ1-6; 7 bases line up with TRBD1. CDR3 size: 14 residues. Germline assignment: CDR1 SGHDT and CDR2 YYEEEE. V shed 1 base, J shed 8 bases, and the junction held 3 bases outside the gene matches. CDR3 nucleotide sequence: TGTGCCAGCAGCTTGAACAGGGGTTATTCACCCCTCCACTTT. Translating gives CASSLNRGYSPLHF.

This clonotype has a single count. This chain joins TRBV4-2 and TRBJ2-7; D unclear. Trimming left V 4 bases short and J 5 bases short, with 18 bases between. CDR1 LGHNA and CDR2 YNFKEQ come from the germline V gene. This CDR3 is 15 amino acids long. CDR3 nucleotides: TGTGCCAGCAGCCCCACCTCTACAGCTGGGGACGAGCAGTACTTC. Translating gives CASSPTSTAGDEQYF.

V usage is TRBV2 and J usage is TRBJ1-5, with 9 bases identical to TRBD1. The CDR3 extends over 14 amino acids. J gave up 4 bases and V 6 bases, and 4 bases lay outside the gene matches. Germline CDR1 and CDR2: SNHLY and FYNNEI. The CDR3 DNA sequence: TGTGCCAGCAGCGGACAGGGGAGGAATCAGCCCCAGCATTTT. Residues: CASSGQGRNQPQHF.

This clonotype was picked up a small number of times. The V call is TRBV2, the J call TRBJ1-6; TRBD1 matches at 7 bases. This CDR3 is built from 15 residues. From germline, CDR1 is SNHLY and CDR2 FYNNEI. V lost 6 bases, J lost 0 bases, and 2 bases stayed unmatched. DNA of the CDR3: TGTGCCAGCAGGGGGACAGCCTCCTATAATTCACCCCTCCACTTT. Translated, it gives CASRGTASYNSPLHF.

The sample holds many counts of this clonotype. The chain has TRBV4-3 and TRBJ1-4; no firm D call. This CDR3 region has 16 residues. Deletions cut 2 bases from V and 4 bases from J, with 14 bases between. Looked up from germline, CDR1 is LGHNA and CDR2 is YSLEER. For the CDR3, the DNA is TGCGCCAGCAGCCAAACTGAGCACAGCCTTAATGAAAAACTGTTTTTT. It yields the protein CASSQTEHSLNEKLFF.